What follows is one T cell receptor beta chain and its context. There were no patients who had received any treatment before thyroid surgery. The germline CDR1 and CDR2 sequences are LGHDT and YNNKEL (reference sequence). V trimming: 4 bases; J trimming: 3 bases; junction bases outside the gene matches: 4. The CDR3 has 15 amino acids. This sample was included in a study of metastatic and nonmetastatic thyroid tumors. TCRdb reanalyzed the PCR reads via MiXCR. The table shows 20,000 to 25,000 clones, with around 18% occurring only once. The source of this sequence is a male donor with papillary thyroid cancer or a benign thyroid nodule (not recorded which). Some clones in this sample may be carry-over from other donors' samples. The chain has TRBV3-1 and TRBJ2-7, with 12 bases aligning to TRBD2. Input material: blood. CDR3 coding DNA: TGTGCCAGCAGCCCCACTAGCGGGGGGAGCTACGAGCAGTACTTC. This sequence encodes CASSPTSGGSYEQYF.